Following are 19 T cell receptor beta chains from one sample sequenced in a study of blood T cell repertoires in COVID-19. Sequencing used immunoSEQ multiplex PCR; TCRdb keeps in-frame clones, though not all of them. The sample holds approximately 220,000 clones, about 80% seen once. The sequenced sample was PBMCs or T cells enriched from blood (not recorded which). Receptor source: a woman aged 45-65 years who had been exposed to COVID-19.

The chain carries TRBV6-2 or TRBV6-3 and TRBJ1-2; D ambiguous. CDR1 is MNHEY, CDR2 SVGEGT, per germline. The CDR3 is made up of 14 amino acids. Trimming removed 4 bases at V and 7 bases at J, with 16 bases between. CDR3 amino acids: CASSSFSDIGGYTF. For the CDR3, the DNA is TGTGCCAGCAGTTCCTTTTCAGACATAGGTGGCTACACCTTC.

The V call is TRBV9, the J call TRBJ1-1; maybe TRBD1 (6 bases). CDR1 and CDR2 from the germline V gene are SGDLS and YYNGEE. V was pared by 3 bases and J by 7 bases, with 10 bases between. CDR3 length: 12 amino acids. DNA of the CDR3: TGTGCCAGCAGCGGGGTAGGGGGTGAAGCTTTCTTT. This sequence encodes CASSGVGGEAFF.

This clone was detected only once. The J gene is TRBJ1-4, the V gene TRBV15; TRBD1 is a possible D gene (5 bases). This CDR3 has 15 amino acids. V lost 4 bases and J 8 bases, leaving 17 bases between the germline ends. Germline V gene lookup returns CDR1 LNHNV and CDR2 YYDKDF (reference sequence). Written as DNA, the CDR3 is TGTGCCACCAGCACCCGGGACGGCGGGGGGGAAAAACTGTTTTTT. This translates into CATSTRDGGGEKLFF.

The rearrangement joins TRBV2 to TRBJ1-1; weak D call: TRBD1 (5 bases). The V end was cut by 0 bases, the J end by 7 bases, with 9 bases between. CDR1 SNHLY and CDR2 FYNNEI come from the germline V gene. The CDR3 has 13 residues. This CDR3 reads CASSEASTDEAFF. DNA for the CDR3: TGTGCCAGCAGTGAAGCGTCGACAGATGAAGCTTTCTTT.

The V and J genes are TRBV2 and TRBJ1-1, with 7 bases that match TRBD1. CDR1 is SNHLY and CDR2 is FYNNEI in the germline V gene. This CDR3 has 15 residues. V dropped 6 bases and J dropped 1; count of bases not matched to a gene: 8. The CDR3 spells CASRGTQGQNTEAFF. The CDR3 DNA reads as TGTGCCAGCAGGGGGACACAGGGGCAGAACACTGAAGCTTTCTTT. The full variable domain, in which reference TRBV2 and TRBJ1-1 provide the parts outside the CDR3, is EPEVTQTPSHQVTQMGQEVILRCVPISNHLYFYWYRQILGQKVEFLVSFYNNEISEKSEIFDDQFSVERPDGSNFTLKIRSTKLEDSAMYFCASRGTQGQNTEAFFGQGTRLTVV.

This clone was detected once. The rearrangement links TRBV2 to TRBJ1-1, with TRBD1 matching over 8 bases. The CDR3 contains 15 residues. Germline values: CDR1 SNHLY, CDR2 FYNNEI. After removal of 8 bases from V and 0 bases from J, the junction contained 8 bases not matched to a gene. This chain's CDR3 is CASQPRGRVNTEAFF. The DNA of the CDR3 is TGTGCCAGCCAGCCCAGGGGGCGAGTGAACACTGAAGCTTTCTTT.

A remark on this clone: Other DNA sequences in this specimen translate into the identical CDR3. The chain is built from TRBV12-3 or TRBV12-4 and TRBJ1-2; 7 bases agree with TRBD1. The CDR3 extends over 13 amino acids. Trimming removed 5 bases from V and 4 bases from J; junction bases left unmatched: 4. The CDR3 coding sequence is TGTGCCAGCAGTCCGGGACAGACCTATGGCTACACCTTC. Translated, it gives CASSPGQTYGYTF.

The chain couples TRBV3-1 (or the pseudogene TRBV3-2) to TRBJ2-2; unclear D gene. The V gene's germline CDR1 is LGHDT and CDR2 YNNKEL (reference sequence). CDR3 size: 16 residues. V was trimmed by 0 bases and J by 2 bases, leaving 10 bases between them. The chain's CDR3 is CASSQEVPRNTGELFF. The DNA for the CDR3 is TGTGCCAGCAGCCAAGAAGTCCCTAGAAACACCGGGGAGCTGTTTTTT.

This chain joins TRBV5-6 and TRBJ2-1, with 8 bases that match TRBD2. Germline CDR1 is SGHDT and CDR2 is YYEEEE. J lost 8 bases, V lost 3 bases, and 13 bases had no gene match. This CDR3 spans 16 amino acids. CDR3 coding DNA: TGTGCCAGCAGCTCGACCGCTGGCGGGGGGAACTATGAGCAGTTCTTC. Its translation: CASSSTAGGGNYEQFF.

The genes are TRBV27 and TRBJ1-1; tentatively, D is TRBD1 (5 bases). Germline-derived CDR1 and CDR2 are MNHEY and SMNVEV (reference sequence). This CDR3 spans 14 amino acids. V lost 2 bases, J lost 5 bases, and 12 bases lay in between. CDR3 amino acids: CASSLIREGTEAFF. CDR3 nucleotide sequence: TGTGCCAGCAGTTTAATCAGGGAAGGTACTGAAGCTTTCTTT.

A single count supports this clone. The genes are TRBV3-1 (or the pseudogene TRBV3-2) and TRBJ1-4; 7 positions agree with TRBD1. CDR1 LGHDT and CDR2 YNNKEL come from the germline V gene (reference sequence). J lost 4 bases, V lost 3 bases, and 5 bases had no gene match. The CDR3 covers 15 residues. Here the CDR3 reads CASSHQGQLNEKLFF. CDR3 nucleotides: TGTGCCAGCAGCCACCAGGGACAGCTTAATGAAAAACTGTTTTTT.

This clone was counted once. The chain combines TRBV4-3 with TRBJ2-2; TRBD2 matches 7 bases. Germline assignment: CDR1 LGHNA and CDR2 YSLEER. The CDR3 runs to 16 residues. The V gene end was trimmed by 0 bases and the J gene end by 5 bases; junction bases not matched to a gene: 6. The CDR3: CASSQEGGVRTGELFF. The DNA for the CDR3 is TGCGCCAGCAGCCAAGAGGGAGGGGTGAGGACCGGGGAGCTGTTTTTT.

The chain uses TRBV3-1 (or the pseudogene TRBV3-2) and TRBJ2-7; D might be TRBD2 (5 bases). The CDR3 extends over 13 amino acids. Germline CDR1 and CDR2: LGHDT and YNNKEL (reference sequence). The ends were cut back, 6 bases at V and 2 bases at J, with 11 bases in the middle. CDR3 coding DNA: TGTGCCAGCAGGTACACCGGGACCTACGAGCAGTACTTC. It encodes CASRYTGTYEQYF.

The rearrangement joins TRBV6-6 to TRBJ2-1, with TRBD2 matching 11 bases. V shed 2 bases, J shed 4 bases, and the junction held 1 base outside the gene matches. Germline loops: CDR1 MNHNY, CDR2 SVGAGI (reference sequence). CDR3 length equals 15 residues. Here the CDR3 DNA reads TGTGCCAGCAGTTACGGGACTAGCGGTTACAATGAGCAGTTCTTC. Its translation: CASSYGTSGYNEQFF.

The chain uses TRBV6-2 or TRBV6-3 and TRBJ2-3; 10 nucleotides line up with TRBD2. Losses at the gene ends were 2 bases for V and 3 bases for J; bases not matched to a gene: 5. Germline V gene lookup returns CDR1 MNHEY and CDR2 SVGEGT. There are 16 residues in the CDR3. CDR3 protein: CASSYAASGGTDTQYF. The CDR3 DNA sequence: TGTGCCAGCAGTTACGCCGCTAGCGGGGGTACAGATACGCAGTATTTT.

This clone was counted a single time. This chain links TRBV9 with TRBJ1-1; D uncertain. Trimming left V 0 bases short and J 4 bases short, with 13 bases between. Germline-derived CDR1 and CDR2 are SGDLS and YYNGEE. The CDR3 sequence is 15 residues long. For the CDR3, the DNA is TGTGCCAGCAGCGTAGGAGGACGGGGTGCCACTGAAGCTTTCTTT. Translated, it gives CASSVGGRGATEAFF.

The V call is TRBV5-1, the J call TRBJ2-7, with 14 bases aligning to TRBD2. The CDR3 contains 17 residues. CDR1 and CDR2 (germline): SGHRS, YFSETQ. With 3 bases clipped from V and 3 bases from J, the junction kept 8 bases outside the gene matches. CDR3: CASSSPGTSGGSYEQYF. The CDR3 DNA follows: TGCGCCAGCAGCTCTCCCGGGACTAGCGGGGGAAGCTACGAGCAGTACTTC.

The chain uses TRBV5-4 and TRBJ2-3; 11 positions agree with TRBD1. CDR1 SGHNT and CDR2 YYREEE come from the germline V gene (reference sequence). This CDR3 contains 16 residues. Trimming removed 4 bases from V and 4 bases from J; junction bases left unmatched: 8. For the CDR3, the DNA is TGTGCCAGCAGCCCGGACAGGGGGCGATGGTCAGATACGCAGTATTTT. Protein: CASSPDRGRWSDTQYF.

This sequence joins TRBV10-3 and TRBJ1-2; 10 positions agree with TRBD1. With 11 bases clipped from V and 6 bases from J, the junction kept 9 bases outside the gene matches. The CDR3 sequence is 13 residues long. Germline CDR1 and CDR2: ENHRY and SYGVKD. CDR3 region: CAAWTGQGNGYTF. In nucleotides, the CDR3 is TGTGCCGCATGGACGGGACAGGGGAATGGCTACACCTTC.